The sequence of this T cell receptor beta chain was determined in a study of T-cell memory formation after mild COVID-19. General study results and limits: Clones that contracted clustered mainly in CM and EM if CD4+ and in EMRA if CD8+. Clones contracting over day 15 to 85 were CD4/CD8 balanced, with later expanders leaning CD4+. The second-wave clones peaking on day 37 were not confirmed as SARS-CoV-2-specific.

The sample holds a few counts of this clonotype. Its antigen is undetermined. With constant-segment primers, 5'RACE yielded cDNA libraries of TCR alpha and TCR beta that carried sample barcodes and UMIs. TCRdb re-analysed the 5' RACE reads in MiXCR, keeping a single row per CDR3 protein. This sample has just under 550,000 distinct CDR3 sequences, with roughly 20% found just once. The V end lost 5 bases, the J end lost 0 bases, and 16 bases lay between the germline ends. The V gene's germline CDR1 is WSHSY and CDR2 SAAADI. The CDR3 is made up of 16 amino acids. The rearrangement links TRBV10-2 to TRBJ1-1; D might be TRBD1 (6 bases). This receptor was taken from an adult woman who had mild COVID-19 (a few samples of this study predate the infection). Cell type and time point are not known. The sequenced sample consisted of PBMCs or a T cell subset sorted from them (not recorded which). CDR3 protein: CASSTYTDRMNTEAFF. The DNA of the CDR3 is TGCGCCAGCAGTACATACACAGACAGGATGAACACTGAAGCTTTCTTT.